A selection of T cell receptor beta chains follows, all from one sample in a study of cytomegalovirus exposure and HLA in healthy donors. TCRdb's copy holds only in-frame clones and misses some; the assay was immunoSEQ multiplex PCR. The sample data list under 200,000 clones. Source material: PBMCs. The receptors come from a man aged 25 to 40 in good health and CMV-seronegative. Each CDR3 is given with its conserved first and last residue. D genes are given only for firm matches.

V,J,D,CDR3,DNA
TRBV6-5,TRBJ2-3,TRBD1,CASSYWTGEQYF,TGTGCCAGCAGTTACTGGACAGGGGAACAGTATTTT
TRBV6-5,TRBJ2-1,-,CASSWSSYNEQFF,TGTGCCAGCAGTTGGAGCTCCTACAATGAGCAGTTCTTC
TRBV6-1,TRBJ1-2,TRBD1,CASSEAGGPGGYTF,TGTGCCAGCAGTGAGGCAGGGGGCCCGGGGGGCTACACCTTC
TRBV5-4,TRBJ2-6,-,CASSLAETGANVLTF,TGTGCCAGCAGCTTGGCTGAGACTGGGGCCAACGTCCTGACTTTC
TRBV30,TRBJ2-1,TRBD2,CACPARTSGTYNEQFF,TGTGCCTGCCCCGCCCGAACTAGCGGTACCTACAATGAGCAGTTCTTC
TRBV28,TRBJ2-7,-,CASSSGQNSYEQYF,TGTGCCAGCAGTTCTGGACAGAACTCCTACGAGCAGTACTTC
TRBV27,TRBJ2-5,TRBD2,CASNLSGRGETQYF,TGTGCCAGCAATCTTAGCGGGAGAGGAGAGACCCAGTACTTC
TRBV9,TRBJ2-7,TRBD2,CASSVGLAGAYEQYF,TGTGCCAGCAGCGTAGGACTAGCGGGGGCCTACGAGCAGTACTTC
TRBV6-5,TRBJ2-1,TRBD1,CASSYAGGVTAQFF,TGTGCCAGCAGTTACGCAGGGGGCGTAACCGCACAGTTCTTC
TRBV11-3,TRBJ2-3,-,CASSLQEGTTQYF,TGTGCCAGCAGCTTACAAGAGGGTACGACGCAGTATTTT
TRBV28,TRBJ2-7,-,CASRLQTGSYEQYF,TGTGCCAGCAGATTGCAGACGGGCTCCTACGAGCAGTACTTC
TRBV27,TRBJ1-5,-,CASSLYEGGNQPQHF,TGTGCCAGCAGTTTATATGAGGGGGGCAATCAGCCCCAGCATTTT
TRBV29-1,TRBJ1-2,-,CSVGEWVGGTGSYGYTF,TGCAGCGTGGGAGAATGGGTAGGGGGAACTGGGAGCTATGGCTACACCTTC
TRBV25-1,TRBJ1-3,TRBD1,CASSDAGTANTIYF,TGTGCCAGCAGTGACGCCGGGACAGCAAACACCATATATTTT
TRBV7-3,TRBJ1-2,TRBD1,CASSPDRDDGYTF,TGTGCCAGCAGCCCGGACAGGGACGATGGCTACACCTTC
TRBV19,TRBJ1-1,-,CASKRDSVNTEAFF,TGTGCCAGTAAACGGGACTCGGTTAACACTGAAGCTTTCTTT
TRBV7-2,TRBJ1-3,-,CASSLFGLQGTEGNTIYF,TGTGCCAGCAGCTTATTTGGGCTACAGGGAACGGAGGGAAACACCATATATTTT
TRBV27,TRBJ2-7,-,CASSSGYHLVGSYEQYF,TGTGCCAGCAGTTCCGGATACCACCTAGTGGGCTCCTACGAGCAGTACTTC
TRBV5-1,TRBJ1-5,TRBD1,CASSWGTGNNQPQHF,TGCGCCAGCAGCTGGGGGACAGGGAACAATCAGCCCCAGCATTTT
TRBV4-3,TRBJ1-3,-,CASSQEETAPNTIYF,TGCGCCAGCAGCCAAGAGGAGACAGCCCCGAACACCATATATTTT
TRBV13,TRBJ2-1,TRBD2,CASGLAGGNEQFF,TGTGCCAGCGGGCTAGCGGGTGGGAATGAGCAGTTCTTC
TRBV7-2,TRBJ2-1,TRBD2,CASSLRTSGTGNEQFF,TGTGCCAGCAGCTTACGGACTAGCGGGACTGGCAATGAGCAGTTCTTC
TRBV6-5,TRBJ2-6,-,CASSRQHSGANVLTF,TGTGCCAGCAGTCGACAGCACTCTGGGGCCAACGTCCTGACTTTC
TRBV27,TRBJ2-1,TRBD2,CASTLLGLAGAEQFF,TGTGCCAGCACCCTCTTGGGACTAGCGGGAGCTGAGCAGTTCTTC
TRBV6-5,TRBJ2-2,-,CASSYSYGELFF,TGTGCCAGCAGTTACTCGTACGGGGAGCTGTTTTTT
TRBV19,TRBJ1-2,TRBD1,CASSIGPQGAAGYTF,TGTGCCAGTAGTATTGGCCCCCAGGGGGCCGCCGGCTACACCTTC
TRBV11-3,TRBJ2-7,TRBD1,CASSQQGSSGEQYF,TGTGCCAGCAGCCAACAGGGGTCCTCGGGGGAGCAGTACTTC
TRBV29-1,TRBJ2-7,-,CSVEGRHTYEQYF,TGCAGCGTTGAGGGGCGGCACACCTACGAGCAGTACTTC
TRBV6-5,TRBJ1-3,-,CASSYSTGFSGNTIYF,TGTGCCAGCAGTTACTCGACGGGATTCTCTGGAAACACCATATATTTT
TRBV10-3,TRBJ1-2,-,CATTPDSYSNYGYTF,TGTGCCACTACCCCCGACAGTTATTCTAACTATGGCTACACCTTC
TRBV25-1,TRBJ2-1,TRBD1,CASSVTGTGSNEQFF,TGTGCCAGTTCAGTTACCGGGACAGGGAGCAATGAGCAGTTCTTC
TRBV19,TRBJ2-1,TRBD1,CASSPQGAIKNEQFF,TGTGCCAGTAGTCCCCAGGGGGCCATTAAGAATGAGCAGTTCTTC
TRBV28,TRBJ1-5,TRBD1,CASSPGQGANQPQHF,TGTGCCAGCAGTCCCGGACAGGGGGCAAATCAGCCCCAGCATTTT
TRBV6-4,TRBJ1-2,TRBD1,CASSDSEGASGYTF,TGTGCCAGCAGTGACTCAGAGGGGGCAAGTGGCTACACCTTC
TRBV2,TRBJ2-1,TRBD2,CASRRGLAGGFF,TGTGCCAGCAGGAGGGGACTAGCGGGAGGGTTCTTC
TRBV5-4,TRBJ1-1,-,CASSPKGWTEAFF,TGTGCCAGCAGTCCCAAGGGGTGGACTGAAGCTTTCTTT
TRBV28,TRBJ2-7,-,CASSPGDGTLSEQYF,TGTGCCAGCAGTCCAGGGGACGGGACCTTAAGCGAGCAGTACTTC
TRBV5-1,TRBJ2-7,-,CASRRGLATYEQYF,TGCGCCAGTCGCCGGGGACTGGCGACCTACGAGCAGTACTTC
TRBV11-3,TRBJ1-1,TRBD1,CATTGGYGTEAFF,TGTGCCACCACAGGGGGGTATGGCACTGAAGCTTTCTTT
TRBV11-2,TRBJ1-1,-,CASSLWGTPNTEAFF,TGTGCCAGCAGCTTATGGGGGACACCCAACACTGAAGCTTTCTTT
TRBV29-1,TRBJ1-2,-,CSVVGFRANYGYTF,TGCAGCGTTGTGGGTTTCAGGGCGAACTATGGCTACACCTTC
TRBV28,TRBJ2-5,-,CASSFGLGSRMQETQYF,TGTGCCAGCAGTTTTGGGCTTGGAAGCAGGATGCAAGAGACCCAGTACTTC
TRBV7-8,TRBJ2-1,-,CASSLEYGYNEQFF,TGTGCCAGCAGCTTAGAGTACGGGTACAATGAGCAGTTCTTC
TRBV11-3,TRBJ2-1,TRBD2,CASSLDGAGGRNEQFF,TGTGCCAGCAGCTTAGATGGGGCGGGAGGGAGGAATGAGCAGTTCTTC
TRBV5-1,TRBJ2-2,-,CASSLAGSENTGELFF,TGCGCCAGCAGCTTGGCCGGGAGTGAGAACACCGGGGAGCTGTTTTTT
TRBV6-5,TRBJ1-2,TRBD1,CASSYSKAGGYGYTF,TGTGCCAGCAGTTACTCGAAGGCAGGGGGCTATGGCTACACCTTC